A selection of T cell receptor beta chains follows, all from one sample in a study of OX40 agonist ivuxolimab in advanced cancers. The protocol was immunoSEQ multiplex PCR, while the TCRdb copy is restricted to in-frame clones and leaves out a portion. The sample carries about 100,000 clones, 89% recorded once. Sequencing used CD4+ or CD8+ T cells sorted from blood, obtained in a trial of the OX40 agonist ivuxolimab. The receptors shown here come from an adult with an advanced solid tumor such as melanoma, head and neck, liver or kidney cancer. The CDR3 runs from the conserved cysteine through the conserved F or W. A D gene is named only where the DNA matches it firmly. Not every row has a clone size; where given, it reads once, few, many or a size class.

clone_size: NA
j_call: TRBJ1-5
cdr3_length: 15
v_call: TRBV6-1
d_call: NA
cdr3_aa: CASRGLDRFNQPQHF
cdr3_nt: TGTGCCAGCAGGGGGTTAGACAGGTTCAATCAGCCCCAGCATTTT

clone_size: once
j_call: TRBJ2-1
cdr3_length: 16
v_call: TRBV9
d_call: NA
cdr3_aa: CASSVGGRLSYNEQFF
cdr3_nt: TGTGCCAGCAGCGTAGGGGGCAGACTCTCCTACAATGAGCAGTTCTTC

clone_size: NA
j_call: TRBJ2-7
cdr3_length: 15
v_call: TRBV5-4
d_call: TRBD1
cdr3_aa: CASSGQGAFSYEQYF
cdr3_nt: TGTGCCAGCAGCGGCCAGGGGGCTTTCTCCTACGAGCAGTACTTC

clone_size: once
j_call: TRBJ1-1
cdr3_length: 14
v_call: TRBV28
d_call: NA
cdr3_aa: CASSPLGKNTEAFF
cdr3_nt: TGTGCCAGCAGTCCCCTTGGGAAGAACACTGAAGCTTTCTTT

clone_size: NA
j_call: TRBJ2-7
cdr3_length: 14
v_call: TRBV7-9
d_call: NA
cdr3_aa: CASSPAGVGHEQYF
cdr3_nt: TGTGCCAGCAGTCCGGCAGGGGTTGGTCACGAGCAGTACTTC

clone_size: NA
j_call: TRBJ1-6
cdr3_length: 17
v_call: TRBV13
d_call: NA
cdr3_aa: CASSLVGGRGDNSPLHF
cdr3_nt: TGTGCCAGCAGCTTAGTTGGGGGCCGGGGGGATAATTCACCCCTCCACTTT

clone_size: once
j_call: TRBJ1-3
cdr3_length: 16
v_call: TRBV19
d_call: NA
cdr3_aa: CASQTRGLNSGNTIYF
cdr3_nt: TGTGCCAGCCAAACAAGAGGACTGAACTCTGGAAACACCATATATTTT

clone_size: NA
j_call: TRBJ2-7
cdr3_length: 12
v_call: TRBV5-3
d_call: NA
cdr3_aa: CARSPGTYEQYF
cdr3_nt: TGTGCCAGAAGCCCCGGGACCTACGAGCAGTACTTC

clone_size: NA
j_call: TRBJ2-3
cdr3_length: 13
v_call: TRBV30
d_call: NA
cdr3_aa: CAGRGMGTDTQYF
cdr3_nt: TGTGCCGGACGGGGTATGGGCACAGATACGCAGTATTTT

clone_size: NA
j_call: TRBJ1-1
cdr3_length: 12
v_call: TRBV7-9
d_call: NA
cdr3_aa: CASKNLNTEAFF
cdr3_nt: TGTGCCAGCAAGAACCTGAACACTGAAGCTTTCTTT

clone_size: NA
j_call: TRBJ2-1
cdr3_length: 17
v_call: TRBV11-3
d_call: TRBD2
cdr3_aa: CASSLELTSGGHNEQFF
cdr3_nt: TGTGCCAGCAGCTTAGAGCTGACTAGCGGGGGCCACAATGAGCAGTTCTTC

clone_size: NA
j_call: TRBJ2-2
cdr3_length: 17
v_call: TRBV6-1
d_call: NA
cdr3_aa: CASSERRWGGGTGELFF
cdr3_nt: TGTGCCAGCAGTGAAAGGCGATGGGGAGGGGGCACCGGGGAGCTGTTTTTT

clone_size: NA
j_call: TRBJ2-1
cdr3_length: 16
v_call: TRBV15
d_call: NA
cdr3_aa: CATSRGGSYGGNEQFF
cdr3_nt: TGTGCCACCAGCAGAGGTGGATCTTACGGCGGCAATGAGCAGTTCTTC

clone_size: NA
j_call: TRBJ1-2
cdr3_length: 15
v_call: TRBV27
d_call: NA
cdr3_aa: CASSQPGVLPRGYTF
cdr3_nt: TGTGCCAGCAGTCAACCCGGGGTGTTACCGAGGGGCTACACCTTC

clone_size: NA
j_call: TRBJ2-5
cdr3_length: 16
v_call: TRBV19
d_call: TRBD1
cdr3_aa: CASSGTGASYQETQYF
cdr3_nt: TGTGCCAGTTCCGGGACAGGGGCCTCGTACCAAGAGACCCAGTACTTC

clone_size: NA
j_call: TRBJ1-3
cdr3_length: 12
v_call: TRBV6-1
d_call: NA
cdr3_aa: CASSEGGNTIYF
cdr3_nt: TGTGCCAGCAGTGAGGGAGGAAACACCATATATTTT

clone_size: once
j_call: TRBJ1-4
cdr3_length: 17
v_call: TRBV19
d_call: TRBD1
cdr3_aa: CASRFRTGMATNEKLFF
cdr3_nt: TGTGCCAGTAGATTCCGGACAGGGATGGCAACTAATGAAAAACTGTTTTTT

clone_size: NA
j_call: TRBJ2-7
cdr3_length: 13
v_call: TRBV5-1
d_call: TRBD1
cdr3_aa: CASSAGTGDKQYF
cdr3_nt: TGCGCCAGCAGCGCAGGGACAGGAGATAAGCAGTACTTC

clone_size: NA
j_call: TRBJ2-7
cdr3_length: 17
v_call: TRBV18
d_call: NA
cdr3_aa: CASSPRGSAGESYEQYF
cdr3_nt: TGTGCCAGCTCACCAAGGGGGTCCGCGGGAGAGTCCTACGAGCAGTACTTC

clone_size: NA
j_call: TRBJ2-7
cdr3_length: 15
v_call: TRBV19
d_call: TRBD2
cdr3_aa: CASSIAGGPFDEQYF
cdr3_nt: TGTGCCAGTAGTATCGCGGGAGGGCCGTTCGACGAGCAGTACTTC

clone_size: NA
j_call: TRBJ2-1
cdr3_length: 18
v_call: TRBV5-8
d_call: TRBD2
cdr3_aa: CASSLAGGTSGAYNEQFF
cdr3_nt: TGTGCCAGCAGCTTGGCAGGGGGGACTAGCGGGGCCTACAATGAGCAGTTCTTC

clone_size: few
j_call: TRBJ1-3
cdr3_length: 14
v_call: TRBV6-5
d_call: NA
cdr3_aa: CASSYGDVGNTIYF
cdr3_nt: TGTGCCAGCAGTTACGGCGACGTCGGAAACACCATATATTTT

clone_size: NA
j_call: TRBJ1-4
cdr3_length: 13
v_call: TRBV29-1
d_call: NA
cdr3_aa: CSVVVNGVEKLFF
cdr3_nt: TGCAGCGTTGTTGTTAACGGGGTTGAAAAACTGTTTTTT

clone_size: NA
j_call: TRBJ1-2
cdr3_length: 15
v_call: TRBV5-6
d_call: TRBD1
cdr3_aa: CASSVGQLTNYGYTF
cdr3_nt: TGTGCCAGCAGCGTGGGACAGCTTACTAACTATGGCTACACCTTC

clone_size: NA
j_call: TRBJ1-4
cdr3_length: 15
v_call: TRBV28
d_call: NA
cdr3_aa: CASSFPHRSNEKLFF
cdr3_nt: TGTGCCAGCAGTTTCCCCCACAGGTCTAATGAAAAACTGTTTTTT

clone_size: NA
j_call: TRBJ2-6
cdr3_length: 17
v_call: TRBV9
d_call: NA
cdr3_aa: CASSVALAGSGANVLTF
cdr3_nt: TGTGCCAGCAGCGTAGCTTTGGCAGGCTCTGGGGCCAACGTCCTGACTTTC